This is a list of T cell receptor beta chains from one sample in a study of shared clonotypes between healthy human individuals. Generated by immunoSEQ multiplex PCR, the TCRdb table keeps only in-frame clones and is missing some. Seen here are approximately 530,000 clones, about 96% observed once, and the top ten hold around 0.067%. Input material: naive CD4+ T cells sorted from blood. Receptor source: a woman aged 25-40 years in good health. CDR3s include the opening cysteine and the closing phenylalanine or tryptophan. The D gene is left open where the match is weak. Where a row states a size, it is once, few, many or the class of an expanded clone; other rows omit it.

V gene	CDR3 length	D gene	J gene	clone size	CDR3 DNA	CDR3 protein
TRBV27	16	TRBD1	TRBJ1-2	NA	TGTGCCAGCAACCCCTCAGGGGGCAGGGCTAACTATGGCTACACCTTC	CASNPSGGRANYGYTF
TRBV27	14	NA	TRBJ2-7	NA	TGTGCCAGCAGTAGCCCGCGACGGGTCTACGAGCAGTACTTC	CASSSPRRVYEQYF
TRBV4-2	15	TRBD2	TRBJ2-1	NA	TGTGCCAGCAGTACTACTAGCGGGAGGGCCGATGAGCAGTTCTTC	CASSTTSGRADEQFF
TRBV19	18	NA	TRBJ2-6	NA	TGTGCCAGTAGTCCCTCGGTTAGGGGCTCCTCTGGGGCCAACGTCCTGACTTTC	CASSPSVRGSSGANVLTF
TRBV2	16	NA	TRBJ1-4	NA	TGTGCCAGCAGCGTAGGGATTGGGGGGCCCAATGAAAAACTGTTTTTT	CASSVGIGGPNEKLFF
TRBV2	15	TRBD1	TRBJ2-1	NA	TGTGCCAGCAGTAAACAGGGGGCTACCTACAATGAGCAGTTCTTC	CASSKQGATYNEQFF
TRBV6-5	15	NA	TRBJ2-7	NA	TGTGCCAGCAGAACCCGGCAGGGGGGGTCCTACGAGCAGTACTTC	CASRTRQGGSYEQYF
TRBV5-3	16	NA	TRBJ1-5	NA	TGTGCCAGAAGCTTCCGGGTAGCCAGGGCCTATCAGCCCCAGCATTTT	CARSFRVARAYQPQHF
TRBV4-2	16	NA	TRBJ2-7	NA	TGTGCCAGCAGCCAAGCGGTCCAGGGTCCCTCCTACGAGCAGTACTTC	CASSQAVQGPSYEQYF
TRBV7-9	15	TRBD2	TRBJ2-7	NA	TGTGCCAGCAGCTTCGCAGGGACTAGCGGCATAGAGCAGTACTTC	CASSFAGTSGIEQYF
TRBV19	14	NA	TRBJ2-3	NA	TGTGCCAGCGCGACGGCCCAGAGCACAGATACGCAGTATTTT	CASATAQSTDTQYF
TRBV28	15	TRBD2	TRBJ2-3	NA	TGTGCCAGCAGGGGGACTAGCGGGAGGGTAGATACGCAGTATTTT	CASRGTSGRVDTQYF
TRBV28	18	TRBD2	TRBJ2-1	NA	TGTGCCAGCAGTTTAGTCTCTCGGGGACTAGCGGGAGTCTATGAGCAGTTCTTC	CASSLVSRGLAGVYEQFF
TRBV27	14	NA	TRBJ1-1	once	TGTGCCAGCAGTTTAGCTGGGGGGAACACTGAAGCTTTCTTT	CASSLAGGNTEAFF
TRBV7-9	11	NA	TRBJ1-2	few	TGTGCCAGCAGCCCACAAGTTGGCTACACCTTC	CASSPQVGYTF
TRBV15	15	NA	TRBJ1-3	NA	TGTGCCACCAGCAGGGATCCGGGGCGTGGAAACACCATATATTTT	CATSRDPGRGNTIYF
TRBV28	14	NA	TRBJ1-4	NA	TGTGCCAGCAGTTTCGACCCGGCGAGGGAAAAACTGTTTTTT	CASSFDPAREKLFF
TRBV5-1	14	NA	TRBJ1-5	once	TGCGCCAGCAGTCCCGGGGATAGCAATCAGCCCCAGCATTTT	CASSPGDSNQPQHF
TRBV10-1	13	NA	TRBJ2-7	few	TGCGCCAGCTCCCCAAACCTGTACTACGAGCAGTACTTC	CASSPNLYYEQYF